The 21 T cell receptor beta chains given below trace back to one sample, sequenced in a study of blood T cell repertoires in COVID-19. Assay used: immunoSEQ multiplex PCR; TCRdb lists only in-frame clones, some missing. This table holds more than 95,000 clones, around four fifths found once. Sequencing used peripheral blood. The receptors were sampled from a man aged 30 to 45 with acute or convalescent COVID-19.

CDR3: CASSYSWRASTEAFF. CDR3 coding DNA: TGTGCCAGCAGTTACTCTTGGAGGGCGAGCACTGAAGCTTTCTTT. The rearrangement links TRBV6-5 to TRBJ1-1; D is uncertain. Trimming cost V 0 bases and J 4 bases, with 12 bases left between them. CDR3 length: 15 amino acids. Germline V gene data show CDR1 as MNHEY and CDR2 as SVGAGI.

The chain employs TRBV6-5 and TRBJ2-1; unclear D gene. CDR1 MNHEY and CDR2 SVGAGI come from the germline V gene. Trimming took 7 bases from V and 0 from J, leaving 10 bases between them. This CDR3 has 14 residues. This CDR3 reads CASTGTGSYNEQFF. CDR3 in DNA: TGTGCCAGCACCGGTACCGGCTCCTACAATGAGCAGTTCTTC.

This clone has just one count. The chain uses TRBV7-8 and TRBJ2-3; possible D gene TRBD1, 5 bases. The CDR3 runs 15 residues. The V gene lost 4 bases and the J gene lost 0 bases, with 11 bases spanning the gap. CDR1 SGHVS and CDR2 FQNEAQ come from the germline V gene. CDR3 sequence reads: CASSSQAASTDTQYF. In DNA form, the CDR3 reads TGTGCCAGCAGCTCACAGGCTGCTAGCACAGATACGCAGTATTTT.

This clone was detected a few times. The CDR3 sequence is CASSQGLAGVVAYNEQFF. As DNA, the CDR3 is TGCGCCAGCAGCCAAGGACTAGCGGGGGTAGTCGCCTACAATGAGCAGTTCTTC. V gene TRBV4-1 combines with J gene TRBJ2-1; 12 nucleotides align to TRBD2. Germline CDR1 reads MGHRA; CDR2 reads YSYEKL. V was pared by 1 base and J by 2 bases, with 6 bases of the junction left unmatched. This CDR3 contains 18 residues.

The chain recombines TRBV7-3 with TRBJ2-2; possibly TRBD2 for D (6 bases). Germline V CDR1 and CDR2: SGHTA, FQGTGA. Trimming took 2 bases from V and 5 from J, leaving 12 bases between them. The CDR3 is 15 amino acids. The CDR3 loop reads CASSLVAGKTGELFF. The CDR3 nucleotides are TGTGCCAGCAGCTTAGTCGCGGGAAAGACCGGGGAGCTGTTTTTT.

The J gene is TRBJ1-6, the V gene TRBV6-1; D unclear. V was shortened by 4 bases and J by 0 bases, with 13 bases between the two germline ends. The CDR3 contains 17 residues. In germline, CDR1 is MNHNS, CDR2 SASEGT. DNA of the CDR3: TGTGCCAGCAGTGTTGTCGCTAGAAGCTCCTATAATTCACCCCTCCACTTT. This sequence encodes CASSVVARSSYNSPLHF.

The chain links TRBV6-2 or TRBV6-3 to TRBJ2-1; D is unresolved. Trimming cost V 3 bases and J 6 bases, with 9 bases left between them. CDR3 length: 13 residues. Germline V lookup: CDR1 MNHEY, CDR2 SVGEGT. CDR3 DNA sequence: TGTGCCAGCAGTTATGGCGGCCTCAATGAGCAGTTCTTC. As protein: CASSYGGLNEQFF.

Only a few counts were recorded for this clone. For the CDR3, the DNA is TGTGCCAGCAGCGCCGGACAGGGGGACACAGATACGCAGTATTTT. It translates to CASSAGQGDTDTQYF. V gene TRBV9 combines with J gene TRBJ2-3; 10 nucleotides align to TRBD1. The CDR3 contains 15 residues. V shed 3 bases and J 2 bases; nucleotides not matched to a gene: 3. The germline V gene encodes CDR1 SGDLS and CDR2 YYNGEE.

As concerns this clone: The junction departs from germline at one end; a sequencing error may be responsible. The chain employs TRBV7-4 and TRBJ2-2, with TRBD1 identical over 9 bases. The CDR3 sequence is 17 residues long. Germline CDR1 is SGHVT and CDR2 is SQSDAQ. The CDR3 loop reads CASSSLRQGVSHRGAVF. The CDR3, as DNA: TGTGCCAGCAGCTCGTTAAGACAGGGGGTTTCACACCGGGGAGCTGTTTTT.

The chain has TRBV6-1 and TRBJ2-1; 7 bases map to TRBD1. The CDR3 totals 16 residues. J was trimmed by 1 base and V by 2 bases; bases with no gene match: 5. Germline CDR1 reads MNHNS; CDR2 reads SASEGT. The CDR3: CASSEPRGLSYNEQFF. The CDR3 nucleotides read TGTGCCAGCAGTGAACCTAGGGGGCTGTCCTACAATGAGCAGTTCTTC.

Of note for this clone: A read error may produce the germline difference seen at one junction end. The rearrangement joins TRBV6-5 to TRBJ2-5, with TRBD1 identical over 7 bases. CDR1 and CDR2 (germline): MNHEY, SVGAGI. CDR3 size: 15 residues. The chain's CDR3 is CASSHSLTGEETQYF. The CDR3 region has the DNA TGTGCCAGCAGTCACTCACTCACAGGGGAAGAGACCCAGTACTTC.

V is TRBV6-5 and J is TRBJ2-1; 7 bases are shared with TRBD2. CDR3 length: 12 residues. Germline V CDR1 and CDR2: MNHEY, SVGAGI. The V and J ends lost 0 bases and 10 bases, in that order; junction bases with no gene match: 0. In DNA, the CDR3 is TGTGCCAGCAGTTACTCCGGGGGGGAGCAGTTCTTC. Residues: CASSYSGGEQFF.

This clone was recorded only once. The chain recombines TRBV6-2 or TRBV6-3 with TRBJ2-5; 9 bases match TRBD2. The CDR3 loop spans 18 amino acids. Germline values: CDR1 MNHEY, CDR2 SVGEGT. Unmatched junction bases numbered 14, after V lost 6 bases and J lost 0 bases. The CDR3 DNA is TGTGCCAGCAGCCGCGGGAGGGAAAGGGGGGTGGACCAAGAGACCCAGTACTTC. Residues: CASSRGRERGVDQETQYF.

The J gene is TRBJ2-5, the V gene TRBV6-5; TRBD1 matches at 7 bases. The CDR3 has 14 residues. Trimming at V came to 5 bases and at J to 5 bases, leaving 8 bases not matched to a gene. Germline V CDR1 and CDR2: MNHEY, SVGAGI. The CDR3 coding sequence is TGTGCCAGCAGTAATCTGGACAGGAAGGAGACCCAGTACTTC. Residues: CASSNLDRKETQYF.

The V gene is TRBV7-6, the J gene TRBJ2-1, with 10 bases that match TRBD2. The CDR3 totals 15 residues. Trimming took 4 bases from V and 4 from J; bases not matched to a gene: 4. Per the germline V gene, CDR1 is SGHVS and CDR2 is FNYEAQ. CDR3 amino acids: CASSSGLAEYNEQFF. As DNA, the CDR3 is TGTGCCAGCAGCTCTGGACTAGCGGAGTACAATGAGCAGTTCTTC.

The V call is TRBV5-1, the J call TRBJ2-7; D possibly corresponds to TRBD1 (6 bases). The CDR3 sequence is 15 residues long. Trimming pared 0 bases from V and 1 base from J, leaving 11 bases between. Germline CDR1 reads SGHRS; CDR2 reads YFSETQ. The CDR3 sequence: CASSLGGGGSYEQYV. The CDR3 DNA sequence: TGCGCCAGCAGCTTGGGAGGGGGTGGGTCCTACGAGCAGTACGTC.

This chain joins TRBV7-2 and TRBJ1-2; possibly TRBD1 for D (6 bases). The CDR3 runs 14 residues. V lost 7 bases, J lost 3 bases, and 15 bases lay in between. The germline CDR1 and CDR2 sequences are SGHTA and FQGNSA. As DNA, the CDR3 is TGTGCCAGCATCTTCCTACCAGGGGACTATGGCTACACCTTC. Translating it yields CASIFLPGDYGYTF.

The V gene is TRBV18, the J gene TRBJ1-1; D is perhaps TRBD1 (6 bases). This CDR3 is built from 13 residues. V shed 5 bases and J shed 1 base, with 8 bases lying between them. The germline CDR1 and CDR2 sequences are KGHSH and LQKENI. The CDR3, as DNA: TGTGCCAGCTCAACGGGACAGAACACTGAAGCTTTCTTT. The encoded protein is CASSTGQNTEAFF.

This clone was seen just once. The chain is built from TRBV29-1 and TRBJ2-3; the match to TRBD1 covers 9 bases. Trimming cost V 0 bases and J 3 bases; bases outside gene matches: 7. Germline V gives CDR1 SQVTM, CDR2 ANQGSEA. This CDR3 is built from 16 residues. The CDR3 nucleotides read TGCAGCGTTGAAGACCGGACAGGGGTGATAACAGATACGCAGTATTTT. Amino acid sequence: CSVEDRTGVITDTQYF.

The rearrangement links TRBV12-5 to TRBJ1-5; 7 positions match TRBD1. V lost 7 bases and J lost 7; bases outside the gene matches: 7. Per germline, CDR1 LGHNT and CDR2 FRNRAP. CDR3 length: 13 residues. The CDR3 nucleotides read TGTGCTAGTGACATACAGGGGTACCAGCCCCAGCATTTT. Amino acids: CASDIQGYQPQHF.

The chain uses TRBV7-2 and TRBJ1-1; TRBD1 is a possible D gene (6 bases). Trimming took 0 bases from V and 4 from J, leaving 12 bases between them. Germline loops: CDR1 SGHTA, CDR2 FQGNSA. The CDR3 sequence is 15 residues long. As DNA, the CDR3 is TGTGCCAGCAGCTTAGCCCAACAGGGAAGCACTGAAGCTTTCTTT. This gives the protein CASSLAQQGSTEAFF.